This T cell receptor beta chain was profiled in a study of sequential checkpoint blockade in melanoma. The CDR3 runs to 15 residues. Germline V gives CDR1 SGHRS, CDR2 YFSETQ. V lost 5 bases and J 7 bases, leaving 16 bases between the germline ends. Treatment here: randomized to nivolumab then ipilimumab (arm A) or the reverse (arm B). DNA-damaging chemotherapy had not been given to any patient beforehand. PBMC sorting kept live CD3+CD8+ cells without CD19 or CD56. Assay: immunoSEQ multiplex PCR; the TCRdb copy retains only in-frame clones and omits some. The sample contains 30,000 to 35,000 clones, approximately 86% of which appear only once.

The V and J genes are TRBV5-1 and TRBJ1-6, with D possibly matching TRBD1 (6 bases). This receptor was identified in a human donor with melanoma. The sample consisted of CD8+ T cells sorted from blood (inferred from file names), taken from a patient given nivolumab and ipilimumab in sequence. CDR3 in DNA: TGCGCCAGCAGAAAATCAGGGGCGGGCAATTCACCCCTCCACTTT. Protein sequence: CASRKSGAGNSPLHF.